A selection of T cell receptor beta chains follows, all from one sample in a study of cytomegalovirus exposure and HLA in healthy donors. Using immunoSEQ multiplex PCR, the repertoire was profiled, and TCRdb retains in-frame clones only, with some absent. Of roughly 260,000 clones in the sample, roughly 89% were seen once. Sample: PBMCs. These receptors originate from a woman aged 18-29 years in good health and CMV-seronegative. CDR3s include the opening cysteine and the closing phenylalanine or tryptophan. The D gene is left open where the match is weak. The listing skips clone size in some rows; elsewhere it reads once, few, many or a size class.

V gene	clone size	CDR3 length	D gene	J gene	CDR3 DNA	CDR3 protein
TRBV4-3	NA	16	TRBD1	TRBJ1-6	TGCGCCAGCAGCCAGTCCCGGGACAGATATAATTCACCCCTCCACTTT	CASSQSRDRYNSPLHF
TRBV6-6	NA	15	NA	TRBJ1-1	TGTGCCAGCAGTTACTTTACTCGGGAGGTGGATGAAGCTTTCTTT	CASSYFTREVDEAFF
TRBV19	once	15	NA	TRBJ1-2	TGTGCCAGTTCAATGGGGGGGTGGCTCGGCTATGGCTACACCTTC	CASSMGGWLGYGYTF
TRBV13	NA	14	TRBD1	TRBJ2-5	TGTGCCAGCAGTGACAGGGTATTTGGAGAGACCCAGTACTTC	CASSDRVFGETQYF
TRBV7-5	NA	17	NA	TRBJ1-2	TGTGTCAGAAGCCCCGCTAGACCAGGGACAGGGATCTTCGGCTACACCTTC	CVRSPARPGTGIFGYTF
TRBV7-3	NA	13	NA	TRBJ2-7	TGTGCCAGCAGCCGCCAGGAGGGCTACGAGCAGTACTTC	CASSRQEGYEQYF
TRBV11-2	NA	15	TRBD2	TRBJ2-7	TGTGCCAGCAGCTTATTCATTAGCGGGGGCGACGAGCAGTACTTC	CASSLFISGGDEQYF
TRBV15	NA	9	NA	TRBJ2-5	TGTGCCGAGGAAGAGACCCAGTACTTC	CAEEETQYF
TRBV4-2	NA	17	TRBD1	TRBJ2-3	TGTGCCAGCAGCCAAGTTAACTCAGGACAGGTCCCAGATACGCAGTATTTT	CASSQVNSGQVPDTQYF
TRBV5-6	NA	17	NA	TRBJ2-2	TGTGCCAGCAGCCCGACAGACAGACTGAAGAACACCGGGGAGCTGTTTTTT	CASSPTDRLKNTGELFF
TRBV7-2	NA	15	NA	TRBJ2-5	TGTGCCAGCAGCTCCCTAGGTGGGGGCCTCGAGACCCAGTACTTC	CASSSLGGGLETQYF
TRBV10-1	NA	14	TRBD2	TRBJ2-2	TGCGCCAGTACTAGCGGGGGGAACACCGGGGAGCTGTTTTTT	CASTSGGNTGELFF
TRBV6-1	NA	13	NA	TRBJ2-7	TGTGCCAGCAGTTATTGGCAGGTCCACGAGCAGTACTTC	CASSYWQVHEQYF
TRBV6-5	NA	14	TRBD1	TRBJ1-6	TGTGCCAGCAGTTACAGGGGGCTCTATTCACCCCTCCACTTT	CASSYRGLYSPLHF
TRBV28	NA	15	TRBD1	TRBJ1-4	TGTGCCAGCAGTCCACCCCAGGGGGCTAATGAAAAACTGTTTTTT	CASSPPQGANEKLFF
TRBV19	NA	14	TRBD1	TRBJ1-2	TGTGCCAGTAGTATAGGACAGGGGGCGCTTGGCTACACCTTC	CASSIGQGALGYTF
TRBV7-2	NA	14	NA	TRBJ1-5	TGTGCCAGCAGCTTACGGGAAGGTGAACAGCCCCAGCATTTT	CASSLREGEQPQHF
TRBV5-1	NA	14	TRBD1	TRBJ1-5	TGCGCCAGCAGCGCGACAGGGCCGGATCAGCCCCAGCATTTT	CASSATGPDQPQHF
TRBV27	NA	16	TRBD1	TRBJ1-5	TGTGCCAGCAGTTTGGGACAGGGGTTTGGCAATCAGCCCCAGCATTTT	CASSLGQGFGNQPQHF
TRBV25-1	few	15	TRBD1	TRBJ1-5	TGTGCCAGCAGTGAACCCGGGACAGGGAATCAGCCCCAGCATTTT	CASSEPGTGNQPQHF
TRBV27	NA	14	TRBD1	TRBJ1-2	TGTGCCAGCAGTACAACACCGGGACAGGGGAAAGACACCTTC	CASSTTPGQGKDTF
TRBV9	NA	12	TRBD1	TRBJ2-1	TGTGCCAGCAATCAGGGGGTCGATGAGCAGTTCTTC	CASNQGVDEQFF
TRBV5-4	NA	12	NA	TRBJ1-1	TGTGCCAGCAGCTTGAAGGGACTGCGAGCTTTCTTT	CASSLKGLRAFF
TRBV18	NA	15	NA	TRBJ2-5	TGTGCCAGCTCACCAGGCGGGGGCCTCCAAGAGACCCAGTACTTC	CASSPGGGLQETQYF
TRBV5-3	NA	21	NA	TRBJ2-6	TGTGCCAGAAGCTTGTTAGTCCGCCCCCCTGGGCCCCGCTCTGGGGCCAACGTCCTGACTTTC	CARSLLVRPPGPRSGANVLTF
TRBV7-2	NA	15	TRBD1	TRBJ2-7	TGTGCCAGCAGCTTAGGGCTCGGGACAGGGTACGAGCAGTACTTC	CASSLGLGTGYEQYF
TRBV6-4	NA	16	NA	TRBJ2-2	TGTGCCAGCAGTGTATCGGGGGGCCGGAACACCGGGGAGCTGTTTTTT	CASSVSGGRNTGELFF
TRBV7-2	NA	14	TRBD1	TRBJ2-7	TGTGCCAGCAGCTTGGGACAGATCCACTACGAGCAGTACTTC	CASSLGQIHYEQYF
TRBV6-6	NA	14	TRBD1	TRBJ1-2	TGTGCCAGCATTCCGACAGGGGAAGACTATGGCTACACCTTC	CASIPTGEDYGYTF
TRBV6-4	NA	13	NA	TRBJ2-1	TGTGCCAGCAGTGACGGGGGCCCCAATGAGCAGTTCTTC	CASSDGGPNEQFF
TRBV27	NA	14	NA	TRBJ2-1	TGTGCCAGCAGCCACGGAGTAGATCGAAATGAGCAGTTCTTC	CASSHGVDRNEQFF
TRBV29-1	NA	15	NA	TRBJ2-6	TGCAGCGTTGAAAAGACACTCGGTGGGGCCAACGTCCTGACTTTC	CSVEKTLGGANVLTF
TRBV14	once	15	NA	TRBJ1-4	TGTGCCAGCAGCCAATTACGGACTTCTAATGAAAAACTGTTTTTT	CASSQLRTSNEKLFF
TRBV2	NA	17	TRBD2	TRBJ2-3	TGTGCCAGCAGCCTCCTGGGCCTAGCGGGGATCACAGATACGCAGTATTTT	CASSLLGLAGITDTQYF
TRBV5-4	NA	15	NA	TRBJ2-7	TGTGCCAGCAGCCCTGGGGGGAGGAATTCCTACGAGCAGTACTTC	CASSPGGRNSYEQYF
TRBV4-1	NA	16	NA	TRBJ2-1	TGCGCCAGCAGCCAAGTATGGCAGGGAGGATTTGGTGAGCAGTTCTTC	CASSQVWQGGFGEQFF
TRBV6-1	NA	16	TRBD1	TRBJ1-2	TGTGCCAGCAGTGAAGGGGGGACAGGGGGGATCTATGGCTACACCTTC	CASSEGGTGGIYGYTF
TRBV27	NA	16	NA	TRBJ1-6	TGTGCCAGCAGTTTATCGTACAGCTCCTATAATTCACCCCTCCACTTT	CASSLSYSSYNSPLHF
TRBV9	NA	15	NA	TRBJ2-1	TGTGCCAGCAGCGTCCTAGACGGGGTTGCCAATGAGCAGTTCTTC	CASSVLDGVANEQFF
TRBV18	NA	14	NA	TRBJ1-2	TGTGCCAGCTCACCACCGTTTACAGGCTATGGCTACACCTTC	CASSPPFTGYGYTF
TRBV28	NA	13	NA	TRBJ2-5	TGTGCCAGCAGTCGACAGTACCAAGAGACCCAGTACTTC	CASSRQYQETQYF
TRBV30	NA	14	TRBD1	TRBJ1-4	TGTGCCTGGGAGTACAGGGGCCGGGGTGAAAAACTGTTTTTT	CAWEYRGRGEKLFF
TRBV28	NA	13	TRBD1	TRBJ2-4	TGTGCCAGCAGCTTGACAGGGGGAAACATTCAGTACTTC	CASSLTGGNIQYF
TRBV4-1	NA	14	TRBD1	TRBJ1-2	TGCGCCAGCAAACCAATGACAGGGTTCTATGGCTACACCTTC	CASKPMTGFYGYTF
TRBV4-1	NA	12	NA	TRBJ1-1	TGCGCCAGCCGCGGCTTGAACACTGAAGCTTTCTTT	CASRGLNTEAFF
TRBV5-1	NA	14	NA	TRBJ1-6	TGCGCCAGCAGCCCAGGACAACCAAATTCACCCCTCCACTTT	CASSPGQPNSPLHF
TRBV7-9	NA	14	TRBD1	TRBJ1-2	TGTGCCAGCAGCCAGACAGGGATCGACTATGGCTACACCTTC	CASSQTGIDYGYTF
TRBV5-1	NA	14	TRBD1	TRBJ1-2	TGCGCCAGCAGCTTGGGGGACAGGCTCGGTGGCTACACCTTC	CASSLGDRLGGYTF
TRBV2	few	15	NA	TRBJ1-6	TGTGCCAGCGAACAGAGCATCTTTCGAAATTCACCCCTCCACTTT	CASEQSIFRNSPLHF
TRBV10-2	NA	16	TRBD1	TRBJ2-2	TGCGCCAGCTCTCGGGGGACAGGGGTTAACACCGGGGAGCTGTTTTTT	CASSRGTGVNTGELFF
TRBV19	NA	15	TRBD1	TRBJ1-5	TGTGCCAGTAGCCACGGACAGGGGGCCAATCAGCCCCAGCATTTT	CASSHGQGANQPQHF
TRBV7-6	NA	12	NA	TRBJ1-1	TGTGCCAGCAGCCGGGATTCCACTGAAGCTTTCTTT	CASSRDSTEAFF
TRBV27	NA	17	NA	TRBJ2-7	TGTGCCAGCAGACTTTCGGGACACCCAGGTTCCAACTACGAGCAGTACTTC	CASRLSGHPGSNYEQYF
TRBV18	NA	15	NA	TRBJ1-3	TGTGCCAGCTCAGATAACCAGGTCTCTGGAAACACCATATATTTT	CASSDNQVSGNTIYF
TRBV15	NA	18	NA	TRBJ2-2	TGTGCCACCAGCAGAGATTGGTGGAGGTTCCGAGGTTCCGGGGAGCTGTTTTTT	CATSRDWWRFRGSGELFF
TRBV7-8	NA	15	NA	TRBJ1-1	TGTGCCAGCAGCCCAGGACAGCCTGGAGACACTGAAGCTTTCTTT	CASSPGQPGDTEAFF